This record looks at one T cell receptor beta chain sequence and its context. Original methodology: Using reference gene primer amplification, nucleated cell counts were estimated. Clones were read by immunoSEQ multiplex PCR, and TCRdb kept only the in-frame ones, dropping some. V, J and clone size are taken as reported in that table, and D and trimming were inferred from the DNA itself. The repertoire holds 150,000 or so clones, with roughly 86% as singletons. The record originates from a study of blood T cell repertoires in COVID-19. Study information: Collection of acute and convalescent COVID-19 samples took place in the United States, Italy and Spain. The cDNA or gDNA used as material had been derived from T cells, B-cell-depleted T cells, or PBMCs.

In germline, CDR1 is SNHLY, CDR2 FYNNEI. The trim removed 5 bases at V and 7 bases at J, leaving 7 bases unmatched. This CDR3 region has 14 residues. Sample: peripheral blood. The origin of this receptor is a human donor with acute or convalescent COVID-19. The donor label of this sample is uncertain. The chain recombines TRBV2 with TRBJ1-4, with TRBD1 identical over 7 bases. The CDR3 DNA follows: TGTGCCAGCAGTATGACAGGGTTAATTGAAAAACTGTTTTTT. This translates into CASSMTGLIEKLFF.